This paragraph covers one T cell receptor beta chain sequence. Its matching antigen is unknown. Profiling relied on immunoSEQ multiplex PCR, and the TCRdb table lists in-frame clones only, not all of them. The sample yields about 980,000 clones, approximately 80% seen once. The ends were cut back, 5 bases at V and 7 bases at J, with 2 bases in the middle. The CDR3 extends over 10 amino acids. From germline, CDR1 is LNHDA and CDR2 SQIVND (reference sequence). The entry originates in a study of shared clonotypes between healthy human individuals. Notes on the study in general: The small donor group covered limited genetic and exposure diversity.

This receptor was taken from a man aged 18 to 30 in good health. This sequence joins TRBV19 and TRBJ2-2; D is unresolved. The source material was memory CD4+ T cells sorted from blood. Subset meaning: CD45RA-negative fraction. CDR3 in amino acids: CASSHGELFF. For the CDR3, the DNA is TGTGCCAGTAGTCACGGGGAGCTGTTTTTT.